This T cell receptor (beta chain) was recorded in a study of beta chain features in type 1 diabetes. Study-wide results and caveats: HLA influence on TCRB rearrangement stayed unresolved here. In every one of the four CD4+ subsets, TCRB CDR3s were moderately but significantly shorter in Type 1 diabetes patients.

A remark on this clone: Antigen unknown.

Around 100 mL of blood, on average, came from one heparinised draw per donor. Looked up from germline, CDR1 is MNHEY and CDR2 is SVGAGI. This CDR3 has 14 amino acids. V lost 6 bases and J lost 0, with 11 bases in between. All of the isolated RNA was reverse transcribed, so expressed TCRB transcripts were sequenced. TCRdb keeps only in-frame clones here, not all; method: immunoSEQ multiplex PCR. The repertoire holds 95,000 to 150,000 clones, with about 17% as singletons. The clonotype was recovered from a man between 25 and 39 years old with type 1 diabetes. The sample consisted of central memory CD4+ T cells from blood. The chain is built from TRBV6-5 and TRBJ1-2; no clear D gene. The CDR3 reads CASRESVANYGYTF. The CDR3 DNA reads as TGTGCCAGCAGAGAATCCGTTGCTAACTATGGCTACACCTTC.